The clone carrying this TCR beta chain was counted ten times or more. TCRdb used MiXCR to reprocess the reads, holding one entry per CDR3 protein. The table includes more than 200,000 distinct CDR3 sequences, roughly 10% detected once. This entry comes from a study of T cell repertoires in cytomegalovirus infection. The germline V gene encodes CDR1 MNHEY and CDR2 SVGAGI. V shed 9 bases and J shed 6 bases, with 18 bases lying between them. CDR3 length: 14 residues. The sequencing sample was made of PBMCs. The chain has TRBV6-5 and TRBJ2-1; D gene unclear. The TCR comes from a human donor in good health (CMV status not recorded). Some clones in this sample may be carry-over from other donors' samples. The CDR3 DNA reads TGTGCCAGTGTTTCTCGGAGATGGGCCAATGAGCAGTTCTTC. Residues: CASVSRRWANEQFF.